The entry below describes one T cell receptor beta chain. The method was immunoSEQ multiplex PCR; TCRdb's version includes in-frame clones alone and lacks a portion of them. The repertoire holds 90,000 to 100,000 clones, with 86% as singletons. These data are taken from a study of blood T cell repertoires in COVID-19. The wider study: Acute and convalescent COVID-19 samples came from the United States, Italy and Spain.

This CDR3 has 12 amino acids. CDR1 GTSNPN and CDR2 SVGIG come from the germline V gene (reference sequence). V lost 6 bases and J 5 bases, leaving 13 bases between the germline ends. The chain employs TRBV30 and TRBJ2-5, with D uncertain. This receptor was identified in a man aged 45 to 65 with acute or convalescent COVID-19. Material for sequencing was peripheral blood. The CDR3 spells CACYSPLETQYF. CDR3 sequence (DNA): TGTGCCTGCTACAGCCCCTTGGAGACCCAGTACTTC.